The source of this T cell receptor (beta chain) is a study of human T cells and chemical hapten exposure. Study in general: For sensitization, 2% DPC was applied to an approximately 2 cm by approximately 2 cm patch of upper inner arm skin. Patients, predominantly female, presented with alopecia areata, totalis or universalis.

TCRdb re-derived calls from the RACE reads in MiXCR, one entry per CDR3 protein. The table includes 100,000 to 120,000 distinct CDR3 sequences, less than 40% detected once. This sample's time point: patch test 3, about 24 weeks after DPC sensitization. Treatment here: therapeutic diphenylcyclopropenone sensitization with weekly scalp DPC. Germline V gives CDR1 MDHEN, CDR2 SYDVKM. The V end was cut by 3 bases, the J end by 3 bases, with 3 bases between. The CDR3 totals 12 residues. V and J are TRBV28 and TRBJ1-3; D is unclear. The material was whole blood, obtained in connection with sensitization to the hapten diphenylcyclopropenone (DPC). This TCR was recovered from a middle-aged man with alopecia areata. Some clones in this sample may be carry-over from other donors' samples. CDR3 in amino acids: CASSFNGNTIYF. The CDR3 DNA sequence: TGTGCCAGCAGTTTCAATGGAAACACCATATATTTT.